The 16 T cell receptor beta chains given below trace back to one sample, sequenced in a study of post-analysis software for immune sequencing data. Their antigens are not known. Study-wide results and limits: TRBV segments more frequent in patients than in controls numbered five and included TRBV5-6, TRBV5-1 and TRBV20-1.

cDNA libraries for TCR beta contained unique molecular identifiers. One entry per CDR3 protein, called by TCRdb with MiXCR from the PCR reads. The sample shows hundreds of thousands of distinct CDR3 sequences, 30% to 45% of them seen only once. Sequenced: blood. These receptors originate from a girl between 5 and 17 years old with multiple sclerosis.

The chain is built from TRBV11-3 and TRBJ2-1; TRBD1 or TRBD2 may be the D gene (5 bases each). The V gene's germline CDR1 is SGHNT and CDR2 YENEEA. V was shortened by 0 bases and J by 9 bases, with 12 bases between the two germline ends. This CDR3 is built from 14 residues. CDR3 nucleotides: TGTGCCAGCAGCTTAGATCAGGGACGGAGTGAGCAGTTCTTC. It translates to CASSLDQGRSEQFF. Based on the CDR3 plus reference TRBV11-3 and TRBJ2-1, the full variable domain is EAGVVQSPRYKIIEKKQPVAFWCNPISGHNTLYWYLQNLGQGPELLIRYENEEAVDDSQLPKDRFSAERLKGVDSTLKIQPAELGDSAVYLCASSLDQGRSEQFFGPGTRLTVL.

This clonotype was seen many times. The rearrangement joins TRBV7-2 to TRBJ2-5, with 8 nucleotides matching TRBD1. The trim removed 3 bases at V and 7 bases at J, leaving 16 bases unmatched. The CDR3 is 17 residues long. Germline V lookup: CDR1 SGHTA, CDR2 FQGNSA. CDR3 residues: CASSFGPLDRAARTQYF. The CDR3 nucleotides are TGTGCCAGCAGCTTTGGTCCGTTGGACAGGGCGGCGCGGACCCAGTACTTC.

At least ten counts were recorded for this clonotype. The chain is built from TRBV12-3 or TRBV12-4 and TRBJ1-2; D unresolved. V was shortened by 5 bases and J by 6 bases, with 13 bases between the two germline ends. This CDR3 is 13 amino acids long. CDR3 sequence: CASSPPGGDGYTF. The CDR3 bases are TGTGCCAGCAGTCCTCCGGGCGGTGATGGCTACACCTTC.

This clonotype was found a few times. This chain connects TRBV2 to TRBJ1-5; 9 bases are a match to TRBD1. Germline assignment: CDR1 SNHLY and CDR2 FYNNEI. V lost 5 bases, J lost 0 bases, and 8 bases stayed unmatched. The CDR3 length is 17 residues. The CDR3 region has the DNA TGTGCCAGCAGTACCGGGACAGGGATTTTTAGCAATCAGCCCCAGCATTTT. Its translation: CASSTGTGIFSNQPQHF.

The rearrangement joins TRBV12-3 or TRBV12-4 to TRBJ2-3, with TRBD2 identical over 7 bases. The CDR3 has 15 amino acids. The V and J ends lost 3 bases and 4 bases, in that order; junction bases with no gene match: 7. CDR3 DNA sequence: TGTGCCAGCAGTTTGGCGGGAGTGAGAGCAGATACGCAGTATTTT. Encoded protein: CASSLAGVRADTQYF.

This clonotype was seen more than once but under ten times. The genes are TRBV29-1 and TRBJ1-5, with a weak D call TRBD1 (6 bases). Germline CDR1 SQVTM, CDR2 ANQGSEA. The V end lost 6 bases, the J end lost 2 bases, and 11 bases lay between the germline ends. This CDR3 region has 13 residues. The CDR3 here is CSVAGAGNQPQHF. DNA for the CDR3: TGCAGCGTGGCAGGGGCAGGCAATCAGCCCCAGCATTTT.

This clonotype occurred many times. This chain joins TRBV18 and TRBJ1-6; D is undetermined. V was cut by 5 bases and J by 10 bases, with 9 bases left in between. CDR3 length: 12 amino acids. Germline V CDR1 and CDR2: KGHSH, LQKENI. The CDR3, as DNA: TGTGCCAGCTCAGGGGATCGGTCACCCCTCCACTTT. This gives the protein CASSGDRSPLHF.

This clonotype was counted a few times. The CDR3 bases are TGTGCCAGCAGCGCCCGACTAGCGGGAGGGGGCAATGAGCAGTTCTTC. The encoded protein is CASSARLAGGGNEQFF. The chain has TRBV14 and TRBJ2-1, with 14 nucleotides matching TRBD2. Trimming at V came to 5 bases and at J to 6 bases, leaving 6 bases not matched to a gene. Germline CDR1 and CDR2: SGHDN and FVKESK. The CDR3 consists of 16 residues.

This clonotype has a handful of counts. The chain employs TRBV20-1 and TRBJ2-7; TRBD1 is a possible D gene (6 bases). The J call may be mistaken, given a closer DNA end match to TRBJ2-5. The CDR3 loop spans 13 amino acids. Germline V gives CDR1 DFQATT, CDR2 SNEGSKA (reference sequence). CDR3 loop: CSARGQGRETQYF. The CDR3 DNA is TGCAGTGCTAGAGGGCAGGGGCGGGAGACCCAGTACTTC.

This chain uses TRBV5-6 with TRBJ2-7; D assignment may be TRBD1 or TRBD2 (5 bases each). This CDR3 contains 13 residues. With 4 bases removed from V and 6 bases from J, the gap between germline ends came to 14 bases. Germline V lookup: CDR1 SGHDT, CDR2 YYEEEE. CDR3 loop: CASSMDTAGEQYF. In DNA form, the CDR3 reads TGTGCCAGCAGCATGGACACGGCGGGCGAGCAGTACTTC.

This chain connects TRBV28 to TRBJ1-5, with 9 nucleotides matching TRBD1. J was trimmed by 4 bases and V by 7 bases; bases with no gene match: 11. CDR1 is MDHEN, CDR2 SYDVKM, per germline. CDR3 size: 16 residues. The CDR3 region is CASTLYRGTGNQPQHF. The DNA of the CDR3 is TGTGCCAGCACCCTGTACCGCGGGACAGGGAATCAGCCCCAGCATTTT.

About this clonotype: A much larger clone lies a single base off, so this may be a read error. The chain uses TRBV29-1 and TRBJ1-1; D is unresolved. Looked up from germline, CDR1 is SQVTM and CDR2 is ANQGSEA. CDR3 size: 14 residues. The CDR3 nucleotides read TGCGGCGGACGCCCGGGCTCGGTGAACACTGAAGCTTTCTTT. It is translated as CGGRPGSVNTEAFF.

Details on this clonotype: A much more abundant neighbour one base away suggests this may be a read error. J is TRBJ2-3 and V is TRBV29-1; D gene unclear. This CDR3 has 14 amino acids. The V gene's germline CDR1 is SQVTM and CDR2 ANQGSEA. The CDR3 bases are TGCAGCGTTGTACTCGTACGAGGCACAGATACGCGGTATTTT. Residues: CSVVLVRGTDTRYF.

A note on this clonotype: A much larger clone lies a single base off, so this may be a read error. This chain joins TRBV28 and TRBJ2-5; 9 nucleotides match TRBD2. CDR3 size: 14 residues. CDR1 and CDR2 from the germline V gene are MDHEN and SYDVKM. The trim removed 6 bases at V and 9 bases at J, leaving 11 bases unmatched. The CDR3: CASRPGLASMAQYF. Written as DNA, the CDR3 is TGTGCCAGCAGGCCTGGACTAGCGTCCATGGCCCAGTACTTC.

The rearrangement links TRBV4-1 to TRBJ1-1; D may be TRBD1 (6 bases). CDR3 length: 14 amino acids. V was clipped by 3 bases and J by 8 bases, with 16 bases between them. Germline CDR1 is MGHRA and CDR2 is YSYEKL. The CDR3 DNA follows: TGCGCCAGCAGCCAGTTTCAGGGGACTGACGAAGCTTTCTTT. Residues: CASSQFQGTDEAFF.

This clonotype was recorded at least ten times. The chain recombines TRBV28 with TRBJ1-5, with 8 bases lining up with TRBD1. Germline-derived CDR1 and CDR2 are MDHEN and SYDVKM. This CDR3 has 16 residues. V lost 5 bases to trimming and J lost 4 bases; unmatched junction nucleotides: 10. The CDR3 here is CASSPPGQGGNQPQHF. The CDR3 DNA reads as TGTGCCAGCAGTCCACCTGGACAGGGTGGTAATCAGCCCCAGCATTTT.